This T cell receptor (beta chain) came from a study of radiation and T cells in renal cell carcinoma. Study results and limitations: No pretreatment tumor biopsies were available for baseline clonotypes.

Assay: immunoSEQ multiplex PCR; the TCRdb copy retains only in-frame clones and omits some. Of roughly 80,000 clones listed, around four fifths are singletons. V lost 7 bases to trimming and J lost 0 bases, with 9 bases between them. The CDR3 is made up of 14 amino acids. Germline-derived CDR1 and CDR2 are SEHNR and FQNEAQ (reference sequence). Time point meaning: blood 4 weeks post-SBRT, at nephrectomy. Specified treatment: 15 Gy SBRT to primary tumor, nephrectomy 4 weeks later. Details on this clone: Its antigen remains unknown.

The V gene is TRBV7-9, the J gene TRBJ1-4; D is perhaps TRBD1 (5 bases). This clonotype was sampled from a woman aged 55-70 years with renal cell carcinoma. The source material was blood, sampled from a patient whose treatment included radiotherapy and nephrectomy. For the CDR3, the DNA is TGTGCCAGCAATCGAGGGGCAACTAATGAAAAACTGTTTTTT. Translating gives CASNRGATNEKLFF.